This T cell receptor (beta chain) was identified in a study of cytomegalovirus exposure and HLA in healthy donors. Looking at the study overall: Earlier sequencing of approximately 180 million T cells yielded roughly 100 million unique TCR beta sequences.

The CDR3 covers 13 residues. Between the trimmed V and J ends, which lost 4 bases and 5 bases, there was a span of 12 bases. Germline V gene sequence: CDR1 SGHDT, CDR2 YYEEEE. Primers: 60 Vbeta forward and 13 Jbeta reverse. Some clones are missing from TCRdb's copy, which holds only in-frame ones; the method was immunoSEQ multiplex PCR. The data hold 150,000 or so clones, with around 65% observed a single time. Overall study findings and caveats: Earlier findings revealed that most TCR beta V segments proved productive either about 87% or about 30% of the time.

Concerning this clone itself: Its antigen remains unknown.

Every donor was a healthy person donating bone marrow. Nominally healthy donors provided the samples, though records likely missed some immune exposures. This chain connects TRBV5-6 to TRBJ1-1, with a weak D call TRBD1 (6 bases). This TCR derives from a woman aged 30 to 39 in good health and CMV-seropositive. The sequencing sample was made of PBMCs. CDR3 in amino acids: CASSEDRRTEAFF. CDR3 DNA sequence: TGTGCCAGCAGCGAAGACAGGCGTACTGAAGCTTTCTTT.